The 18 T cell receptor beta chains reported below all come from one sample, sequenced in a study of T cells in localized non-small cell lung cancer (dated by TCRdb to the early 2020s). Receptor libraries were prepared by the immunoSEQ multiplex PCR assay. TCRdb took over this immuneACCESS table, retaining in-frame rearrangements with V and J assigned. Such tables are incomplete; in checked studies, under half of the missing clones stem from an unresolved V gene, and the remainder is unexplained. This sample gives tens of thousands of clones in total; 75% to 90% of them show up just once. Approximately 18% of the sample belongs to the ten largest clones. The sequences come from peripheral blood mononuclear cells, collected before any cancer treatment. The receptor source for this set is a man between 35 and 75 years old with stage III lung adenocarcinoma.

The chain couples TRBV29-1 to TRBJ2-1; 9 positions agree with TRBD2. CDR1 is SQVTM and CDR2 is ANQGSEA in the germline V gene. V trimming: 3 bases; J trimming: 3 bases; junction bases outside the gene matches: 15. This CDR3 is 18 amino acids long. CDR3 loop: CSVDKMASGKENYNEQFF. The CDR3 region has the DNA TGCAGCGTTGATAAGATGGCTAGCGGGAAAGAAAACTACAATGAGCAGTTCTTC.

This chain links TRBV6-1 with TRBJ1-4; D may be TRBD1 (5 bases). The germline gives CDR1 MNHNS, CDR2 SASEGT. This CDR3 has 15 residues. Deletions cut 3 bases from V and 5 bases from J, with 13 bases between. Written as DNA, the CDR3 is TGTGCCAGCAGTGAGTGGGACGCGAGAAATGAAAAACTGTTTTTT. Translated, it gives CASSEWDARNEKLFF.

The rearrangement joins TRBV7-2 to TRBJ2-1; no clear D gene. Germline V gene sequence: CDR1 SGHTA, CDR2 FQGNSA. Deletions cut 4 bases from V and 9 bases from J, with 13 bases between. The CDR3 runs 13 residues. The CDR3 region is CASSSTFSGEQFF. CDR3 nucleotides: TGTGCCAGCAGCTCGACCTTCTCGGGTGAGCAGTTCTTC.

To note about this clone: This sample includes further DNA sequences coding for the same CDR3. The chain combines TRBV13 with TRBJ2-1; 10 nucleotides align to TRBD2. Germline loops: CDR1 PRHDT, CDR2 FYEKMQ (reference sequence). Trimming at V came to 3 bases and at J to 8 bases, leaving 7 bases not matched to a gene. The CDR3 contains 15 residues. Here the CDR3 reads CASSFGLAEGDEQFF. CDR3 bases: TGTGCCAGCAGCTTCGGACTAGCGGAGGGGGATGAGCAGTTCTTC.

The V gene is TRBV5-1, the J gene TRBJ2-3, with TRBD2 identical over 9 bases. Germline CDR1 SGHRS, CDR2 YFSETQ. The CDR3 runs to 18 residues. V was pared by 3 bases and J by 6 bases, with 17 bases of the junction left unmatched. The CDR3 DNA follows: TGCGCCAGCAGCTCCTCTACCGAGACTAGCGGCCTCTGGGATACGCAGTATTTT. Its translation is CASSSSTETSGLWDTQYF.

The CDR3 is CASSIDMNTEAFF. CDR3 DNA: TGCGCCAGCAGCATCGACATGAACACTGAAGCTTTCTTT. The chain recombines TRBV5-1 with TRBJ1-1; D call uncertain. Trimming pared 4 bases from V and 0 bases from J, leaving 7 bases between. CDR1 is SGHRS, CDR2 YFSETQ, per germline. The CDR3 contains 13 residues.

The chain is built from TRBV6-4 and TRBJ2-5; D not resolved. This CDR3 region has 9 residues. Per the germline V gene, CDR1 is MRHNA and CDR2 is SNTAGT. Trimming stripped 7 bases from V and 4 bases from J, with 1 base between. The CDR3 here is CASIETQYF. In nucleotides, the CDR3 is TGTGCCAGCATAGAGACCCAGTACTTC.

The chain is built from TRBV30 and TRBJ1-2, with TRBD1 as a possible D gene (6 bases). With 0 bases removed from V and 6 bases from J, the gap between germline ends came to 11 bases. Germline loops: CDR1 GTSNPN, CDR2 SVGIG (reference sequence). The CDR3 spans 13 residues. The CDR3 is CAWSVGGANGYTF. The CDR3 bases are TGTGCCTGGAGTGTAGGGGGGGCGAATGGCTACACCTTC. Looking up the rest from reference TRBV30 and TRBJ1-2 gives the full variable domain: SQTIHQWPATLVQPVGSPLSLECTVEGTSNPNLYWYRQAAGRGLQLLFYSVGIGQISSEVPQNLSASRPQDRQFILSSKKLLLSDSGFYLCAWSVGGANGYTFGSGTRLTVV.

The chain carries TRBV18 and TRBJ1-5; no reliable D call. CDR1 and CDR2 (germline): KGHSH, LQKENI. Trimming removed 4 bases from V and 1 base from J, with 14 bases in between. The CDR3 covers 16 residues. The CDR3 DNA is TGTGCCAGCTCACTTATGGGCGGCGTGAGCAATCAGCCCCAGCATTTT. Translating gives CASSLMGGVSNQPQHF.

This clone has a single count. The gene calls are TRBV15 and TRBJ1-4; D call uncertain. The CDR3 consists of 15 residues. Trimming pared 0 bases from V and 3 bases from J, leaving 8 bases between. CDR1 is LNHNV, CDR2 YYDKDF, per germline (reference sequence). The chain's CDR3 is CATSRDRQANEKLFF. The CDR3 DNA is TGTGCCACCAGCAGAGATAGACAAGCTAATGAAAAACTGTTTTTT.

The V and J genes are TRBV7-3 and TRBJ2-2; the D gene is possibly TRBD2 (6 bases). Trimming removed 4 bases at V and 1 base at J, with 13 bases between. Germline CDR1 is SGHTA and CDR2 is FQGTGA. The CDR3 sequence is 16 residues long. The CDR3 protein is CASSYVGTLNTGELFF. The CDR3 DNA reads TGTGCCAGCAGCTACGTCGGGACTCTGAACACCGGGGAGCTGTTTTTT.

The J gene is TRBJ2-7, the V gene TRBV5-5; a weak D match, TRBD1 (5 bases). Trimming left V 0 bases short and J 7 bases short, with 11 bases between. The CDR3 is made up of 13 amino acids. CDR1 and CDR2 from the germline V gene are SGHKS and YYEKEE (reference sequence). For the CDR3, the DNA is TGTGCCAGCAGCTTGGGGACAAAAAGAGAGCAGTACTTC. It encodes CASSLGTKREQYF. Full variable domain (rest looked up from reference TRBV5-5 and TRBJ2-7): DAGVTQSPTHLIKTRGQQVTLRCSPISGHKSVSWYQQVLGQGPQFIFQYYEKEERGRGNFPDRFSARQFPNYSSELNVNALLLGDSALYLCASSLGTKREQYFGPGTRLTVT.

The J gene is TRBJ2-3, the V gene TRBV7-6; D perhaps matches TRBD1 (6 bases). The CDR3 length is 14 residues. The germline V and J ends were trimmed by 6 bases and 0 bases, with 10 bases remaining between them. The germline V gene has CDR1 SGHVS and CDR2 FNYEAQ. The DNA for the CDR3 is TGTGCCAGCAGGGTGGGGGCGAGCACAGATACGCAGTATTTT. Amino acids: CASRVGASTDTQYF.

As DNA, the CDR3 is TGTGCCAGCACCAACGGGGGGTTGGGCTACACCTTC. It yields the protein CASTNGGLGYTF. The chain is built from TRBV27 and TRBJ1-2, with D maybe TRBD1 (5 bases). V was pared by 7 bases and J by 8 bases, with 14 bases between. CDR1 is MNHEY and CDR2 is SMNVEV in the germline V gene (reference sequence). This CDR3 has 12 amino acids.

This clone was counted once. V and J are TRBV2 and TRBJ2-7; D gene uncertain. This CDR3 comprises 13 residues. In germline, CDR1 is SNHLY, CDR2 FYNNEI. Deletions cut 7 bases from V and 5 bases from J, with 15 bases between. CDR3 DNA: TGTGCCAGCAAGTCGTCCCGGTTCGACGAGCAGTACTTC. Translated, it gives CASKSSRFDEQYF.

This clone was seen only a few times. The genes are TRBV5-1 and TRBJ1-2; 7 nucleotides align to TRBD1. V trimming: 5 bases; J trimming: 4 bases; junction bases outside the gene matches: 8. CDR1 and CDR2 (germline): SGHRS, YFSETQ. This CDR3 is 14 amino acids long. Here the CDR3 reads CASRDGTAVYGYTF. The CDR3 coding sequence is TGCGCCAGCAGGGATGGGACAGCGGTCTATGGCTACACCTTC.

The rearrangement joins TRBV28 to TRBJ2-3; D is uncertain. CDR3 size: 15 residues. The germline V gene encodes CDR1 MDHEN and CDR2 SYDVKM. V was shortened by 7 bases and J by 2 bases, with 16 bases between the two germline ends. The CDR3 DNA reads as TGTGCCAGCACTCTCGGCGGCTCGGTCACAGATACGCAGTATTTT. This translates into CASTLGGSVTDTQYF.

V usage is TRBV14 and J usage is TRBJ2-3, with TRBD2 as a possible D gene (5 bases). V was cut by 7 bases and J by 1 base, with 12 bases left in between. The CDR3 is 14 amino acids. Germline-derived CDR1 and CDR2 are SGHDN and FVKESK. The CDR3 here is CASTESGRTDTQYF. CDR3 bases: TGTGCCAGCACAGAAAGCGGTCGCACAGATACGCAGTATTTT.